This T cell receptor beta chain was sequenced during a study of T-cell reconstitution after alpha-beta-depleted transplantation in children. V shed 7 bases and J shed 3 bases, with 14 bases lying between them. CDR3 length: 14 residues. This clonotype was detected many times. The TCRbeta library incorporated unique molecular identifiers. TCRdb used MiXCR to reprocess the PCR reads, holding one entry per CDR3 protein. The sample carries around 500,000 distinct CDR3 sequences, approximately 12% recorded once. The genes are TRBV12-3 or TRBV12-4 and TRBJ2-3; D is possibly TRBD2 (6 bases). The sequence was collected from a human donor who donated a stem cell graft to a child with combined immunodeficiency. The sequencing here drew on PBMCs from the stem cell graft donor, taken from the stem cell graft. The chain's CDR3 is CASIQGGGTDTQYF. CDR3 in DNA: TGTGCCAGCATCCAGGGAGGTGGGACAGATACGCAGTATTTT.